The 15 T cell receptor beta chains below all came from one sample that was sequenced in a study of CD8 T cells in Susac syndrome. RNA was extracted with the RNeasy kit, and a quantity of roughly 0.5 to 1 ug was reverse transcribed using random hexamers. TCRdb used MiXCR to reprocess the immunoSEQ multiplex PCR reads, holding one entry per CDR3 protein. Seen here are under 200,000 distinct CDR3 sequences, 95% observed once, and the top ten hold less than 0.2%. Sequenced sample: CD8+ T cells from PBMCs. The receptors here all came from a human donor with Susac syndrome.

CDR3 sequence reads: CASSYRGTGDHEQYF. CDR3 DNA sequence: TGTGCCAGCAGTTATAGGGGGACAGGGGATCACGAGCAGTACTTC. The chain carries TRBV12-3 or TRBV12-4 and TRBJ2-7; 10 bases are shared with TRBD1. The J segment lost 5 bases and the V segment lost 4 bases, leaving 8 bases of the junction unmatched. This CDR3 has 15 amino acids.

CDR3 protein: CASSLVSLASYEQYF. CDR3 bases: TGCGCCAGCAGCTTGGTTTCATTGGCATCCTACGAGCAGTACTTC. The J gene is TRBJ2-7, the V gene TRBV5-1; D unclear. The length of the CDR3 is 15 residues. The V end lost 0 bases, the J end lost 1 base, and 11 bases lay between the germline ends. Germline V gene sequence: CDR1 SGHRS, CDR2 YFSETQ.

This CDR3 is CASSRDTGTEYNEKLFF. The CDR3 coding sequence is TGTGCCAGCAGTCGCGACACAGGGACAGAATATAATGAAAAACTGTTTTTT. This chain connects TRBV6-1 to TRBJ1-4; the match to TRBD1 covers 7 bases. The CDR3 consists of 17 residues. V trimming: 5 bases; J trimming: 4 bases; junction bases outside the gene matches: 13. Per the germline V gene, CDR1 is MNHNS and CDR2 is SASEGT.

The chain recombines TRBV7-2 with TRBJ2-7, with D perhaps TRBD1 (6 bases). Trimming cost V 3 bases and J 7 bases, with 16 bases left between them. There are 14 residues in the CDR3. The germline V gene encodes CDR1 SGHTA and CDR2 FQGNSA. CDR3 region: CASSFGQGTEEQYF. In DNA form, the CDR3 reads TGTGCCAGCAGCTTTGGTCAGGGGACGGAGGAGCAGTACTTC.

The chain carries TRBV4-1 and TRBJ1-5; no clear D gene. Per the germline V gene, CDR1 is MGHRA and CDR2 is YSYEKL. CDR3 length: 13 amino acids. The germline V and J ends were trimmed by 4 bases and 1 base, with 5 bases remaining between them. The CDR3 nucleotides read TGCGCCAGCAGCCGCATAAGCAATCAGCCCCAGCATTTT. Translation gives CASSRISNQPQHF.

The chain couples TRBV20-1 to TRBJ2-1, with 9 nucleotides matching TRBD2. The germline V gene has CDR1 DFQATT and CDR2 SNEGSKA (reference sequence). V lost 6 bases and J lost 7; bases outside the gene matches: 13. This CDR3 has 15 residues. The CDR3: CSANPGGGASNEQFF. CDR3 in DNA: TGCAGTGCCAATCCCGGCGGGGGGGCCAGTAATGAGCAGTTCTTC.

V and J are TRBV11-2 and TRBJ2-5; a possible D gene is TRBD2 (6 bases). The ends were cut back, 7 bases at V and 5 bases at J, with 17 bases in the middle. The CDR3 consists of 14 residues. CDR1 SGHAT and CDR2 FQNNGV come from the germline V gene. In nucleotides, the CDR3 is TGTGCCAGCATCGACAACGGCGGGGCGGAGACCCAGTACTTC. This gives the protein CASIDNGGAETQYF.

J is TRBJ2-1 and V is TRBV10-2; 7 bases line up with TRBD1. V dropped 8 bases and J dropped 0; count of bases not matched to a gene: 7. The CDR3 is 15 amino acids. Per germline, CDR1 WSHSY and CDR2 SAAADI. For the CDR3, the DNA is TGCGCCAGCCGGACAGGCATCAGCTCCTACAATGAGCAGTTCTTC. Encoded protein: CASRTGISSYNEQFF.

CDR3 coding DNA: TGCAGCGTTGAAGGGACAGGTACCTACGAGCAGTACTTC. Amino acids: CSVEGTGTYEQYF. The genes are TRBV29-1 and TRBJ2-7; 7 bases agree with TRBD1. Losses at the gene ends were 1 base for V and 2 bases for J; bases not matched to a gene: 2. The CDR3 spans 13 residues. CDR1 is SQVTM and CDR2 is ANQGSEA in the germline V gene.

J is TRBJ2-7 and V is TRBV28; tentative D call: TRBD1 (5 bases). CDR1 is MDHEN and CDR2 is SYDVKM in the germline V gene. V lost 4 bases and J 3 bases, leaving 16 bases between the germline ends. This CDR3 comprises 15 residues. The CDR3 nucleotides read TGTGCCAGCAGTTCCCTCGCAGGGCTAAACTACGAGCAGTACTTC. Its translation: CASSSLAGLNYEQYF.

The chain couples TRBV5-1 to TRBJ2-1, with D perhaps matching TRBD2 (5 bases). The CDR3 loop spans 14 amino acids. Germline V gene data show CDR1 as SGHRS and CDR2 as YFSETQ. V was trimmed by 2 bases and J by 4 bases, leaving 10 bases between them. The CDR3 is CASSFSSAYNEQFF. CDR3 nucleotide sequence: TGCGCCAGCAGCTTTAGTAGCGCATACAATGAGCAGTTCTTC.

The chain recombines TRBV20-1 with TRBJ2-4; 11 nucleotides agree with TRBD2. The J segment lost 8 bases and the V segment lost 5 bases, leaving 11 bases of the junction unmatched. CDR3 length equals 15 residues. CDR1 and CDR2 from the germline V gene are DFQATT and SNEGSKA (reference sequence). DNA of the CDR3: TGCAGTGCTGAAGGGGTAGCGGGAGGGCAGGACATTCAGTACTTC. Protein sequence: CSAEGVAGGQDIQYF.

This sequence joins TRBV20-1 and TRBJ1-4; D is unresolved. CDR1 DFQATT and CDR2 SNEGSKA come from the germline V gene (reference sequence). Trimming left V 0 bases short and J 5 bases short, with 13 bases between. CDR3 length equals 15 residues. The CDR3 here is CSARDEEKPNEKLFF. CDR3 nucleotide sequence: TGCAGTGCTAGAGATGAGGAGAAGCCGAATGAAAAACTGTTTTTT.

The V and J genes are TRBV11-1 and TRBJ2-3, with 7 bases identical to TRBD2. Germline V lookup: CDR1 SGHAT, CDR2 FQDESV (reference sequence). There are 15 residues in the CDR3. The V gene end was trimmed by 3 bases and the J gene end by 4 bases; junction bases not matched to a gene: 7. CDR3 nucleotide sequence: TGTGCCAGCAGCTTTGGACTAGGCTCCCCAGATACGCAGTATTTT. This encodes CASSFGLGSPDTQYF.

CDR3 sequence reads: CAWNPTEQETQYF. The CDR3 DNA sequence: TGTGCCTGGAATCCTACGGAGCAAGAGACCCAGTACTTC. The rearrangement uses TRBV30 and TRBJ2-5; no firm D call. The CDR3 is made up of 13 amino acids. Germline lookup yields CDR1 GTSNPN and CDR2 SVGIG (reference sequence). V was trimmed by 4 bases and J by 2 bases, leaving 11 bases between them.